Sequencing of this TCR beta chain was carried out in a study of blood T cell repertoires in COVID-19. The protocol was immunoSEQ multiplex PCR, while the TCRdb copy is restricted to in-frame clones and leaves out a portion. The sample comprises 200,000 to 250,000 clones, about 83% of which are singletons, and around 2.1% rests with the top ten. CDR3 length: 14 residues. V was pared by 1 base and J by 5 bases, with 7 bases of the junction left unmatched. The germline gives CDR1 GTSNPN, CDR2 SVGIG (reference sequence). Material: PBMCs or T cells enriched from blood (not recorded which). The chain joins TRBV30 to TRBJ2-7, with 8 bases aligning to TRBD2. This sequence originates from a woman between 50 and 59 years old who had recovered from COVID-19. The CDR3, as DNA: TGTGCCTGGAGTGATGACGGGGGGGTGAACGAGCAGTACTTC. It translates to CAWSDDGGVNEQYF. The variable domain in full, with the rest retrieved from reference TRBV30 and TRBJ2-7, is SQTIHQWPATLVQPVGSPLSLECTVEGTSNPNLYWYRQAAGRGLQLLFYSVGIGQISSEVPQNLSASRPQDRQFILSSKKLLLSDSGFYLCAWSDDGGVNEQYFGPGTRLTVT.